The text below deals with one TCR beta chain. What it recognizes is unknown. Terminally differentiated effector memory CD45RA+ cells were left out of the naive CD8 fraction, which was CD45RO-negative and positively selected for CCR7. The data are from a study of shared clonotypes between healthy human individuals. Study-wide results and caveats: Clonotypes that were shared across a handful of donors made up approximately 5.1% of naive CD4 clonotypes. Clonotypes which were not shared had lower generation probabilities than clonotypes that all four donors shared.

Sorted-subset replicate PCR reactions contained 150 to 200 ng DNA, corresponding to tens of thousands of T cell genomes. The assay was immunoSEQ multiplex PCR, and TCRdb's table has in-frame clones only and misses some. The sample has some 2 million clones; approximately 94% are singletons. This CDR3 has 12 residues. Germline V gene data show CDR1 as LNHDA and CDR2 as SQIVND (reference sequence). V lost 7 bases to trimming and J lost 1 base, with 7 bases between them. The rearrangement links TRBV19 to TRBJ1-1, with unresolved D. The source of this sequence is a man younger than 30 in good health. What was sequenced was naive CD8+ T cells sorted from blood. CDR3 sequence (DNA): TGTGCCAGTAATCAGGCGAACACTGAAGCTTTCTTT. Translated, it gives CASNQANTEAFF.